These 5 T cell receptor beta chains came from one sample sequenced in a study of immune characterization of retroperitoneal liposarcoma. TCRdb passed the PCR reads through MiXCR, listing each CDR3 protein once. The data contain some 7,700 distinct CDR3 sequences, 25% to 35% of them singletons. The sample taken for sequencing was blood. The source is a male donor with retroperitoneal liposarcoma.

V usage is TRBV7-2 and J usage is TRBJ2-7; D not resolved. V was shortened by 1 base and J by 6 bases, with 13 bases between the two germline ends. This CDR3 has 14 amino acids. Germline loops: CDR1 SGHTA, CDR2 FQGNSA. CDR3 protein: CASSLVPGDVEQYF. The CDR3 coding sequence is TGTGCCAGCAGCTTAGTCCCAGGAGACGTCGAGCAGTACTTC.

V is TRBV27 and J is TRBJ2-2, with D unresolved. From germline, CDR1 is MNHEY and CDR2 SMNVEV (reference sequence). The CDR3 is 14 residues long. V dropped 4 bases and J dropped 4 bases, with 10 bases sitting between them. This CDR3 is CASSWVRSTGELFF. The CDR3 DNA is TGTGCCAGCAGTTGGGTACGTTCCACCGGGGAGCTGTTTTTT.

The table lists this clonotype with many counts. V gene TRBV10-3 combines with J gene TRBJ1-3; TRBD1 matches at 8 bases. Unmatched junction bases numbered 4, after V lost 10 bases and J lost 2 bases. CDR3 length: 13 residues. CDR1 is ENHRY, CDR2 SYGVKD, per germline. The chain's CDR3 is CATSQGAGNTIYF. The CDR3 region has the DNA TGTGCCACATCACAGGGGGCTGGAAACACCATATATTTT.

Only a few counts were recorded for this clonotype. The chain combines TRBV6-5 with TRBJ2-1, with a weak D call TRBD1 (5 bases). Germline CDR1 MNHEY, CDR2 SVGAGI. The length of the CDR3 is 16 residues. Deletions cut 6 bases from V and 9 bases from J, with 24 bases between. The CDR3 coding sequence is TGTGCCAGCAGACCTAGGGGCTTACCGTCTCGCGCTGAGCAGTTCTTC. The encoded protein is CASRPRGLPSRAEQFF.

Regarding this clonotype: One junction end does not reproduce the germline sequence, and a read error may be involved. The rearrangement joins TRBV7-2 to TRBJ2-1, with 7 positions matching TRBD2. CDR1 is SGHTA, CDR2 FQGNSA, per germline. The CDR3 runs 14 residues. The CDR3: CASSVGLLDNEQLF. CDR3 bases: TGTGCCAGCAGCGTGGGACTATTAGACAATGAGCAGTTATTC.